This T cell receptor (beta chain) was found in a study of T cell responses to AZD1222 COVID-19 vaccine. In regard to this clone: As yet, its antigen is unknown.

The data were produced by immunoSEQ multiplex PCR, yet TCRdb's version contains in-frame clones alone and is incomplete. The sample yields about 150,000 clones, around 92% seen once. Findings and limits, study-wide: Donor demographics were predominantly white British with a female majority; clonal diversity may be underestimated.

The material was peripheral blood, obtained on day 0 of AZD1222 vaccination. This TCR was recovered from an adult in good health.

The CDR3 bases are TGTGCCAGCAGCTTAGGGGGGGGCGCGGGGTTTTACGAGCAGTACTTC. This gives the protein CASSLGGGAGFYEQYF. This chain connects TRBV11-2 to TRBJ2-7; D is perhaps TRBD2 (7 bases). V gave up 1 base and J gave up 4 bases, with 17 bases separating them. Germline V gene lookup returns CDR1 SGHAT and CDR2 FQNNGV. The CDR3 length is 16 residues.